Listed below are T cell receptor beta chains from one sample, sequenced in a study of blood T cell repertoires in COVID-19. Libraries were prepared by immunoSEQ multiplex PCR; TCRdb keeps only in-frame clonotypes and omits some of them. The sample contains 150,000 or so clones, 65% to 85% of which appear only once. Sequenced sample: PBMCs or T cells enriched from blood (not recorded which). The source is a woman in her forties or fifties in a cohort exposed to, infected with or recovered from COVID-19 (not recorded which). The CDR3 runs from the conserved cysteine through the conserved F or W. D genes are given only for firm matches. Clone sizes are given selectively: once, few, many, or a class where the clone is expanded.

j_gene	d_gene	abundance	v_gene	CDR3aa	CDR3nt
TRBJ2-7	NA	NA	TRBV3-1/TRBV3-2	CASSQALASSYEQYF	TGTGCCAGCAGCCAAGCCCTGGCCAGCTCCTACGAGCAGTACTTC
TRBJ2-1	TRBD2	NA	TRBV7-3	CASSLNGRADNEQFF	TGTGCCAGCAGCTTAAACGGGAGGGCCGACAATGAGCAGTTCTTC
TRBJ1-4	TRBD1	NA	TRBV4-3	CASSQDRDSGNEKLFF	TGCGCCAGCAGCCAAGATCGGGACAGCGGGAATGAAAAACTGTTTTTT
TRBJ1-4	TRBD1	once	TRBV6-5	CASRQDRGNEKLFF	TGTGCCAGCAGACAGGACAGGGGGAATGAAAAACTGTTTTTT
TRBJ2-2	TRBD2	NA	TRBV5-4	CASSPDDIAGGPGELFF	TGTGCCAGCAGCCCGGATGACATAGCGGGAGGGCCCGGGGAGCTGTTTTTT
TRBJ1-1	TRBD1	NA	TRBV29-1	CSGGDRVEGAFF	TGCAGCGGAGGGGACAGGGTGGAAGGCGCTTTCTTT
TRBJ1-5	NA	NA	TRBV19	CASSMGRGSNQPQHF	TGTGCCAGTAGTATGGGGAGGGGGAGCAATCAGCCCCAGCATTTT
TRBJ1-1	NA	NA	TRBV27	CASRFSQGNTEAFF	TGTGCCAGCAGATTTTCACAGGGGAACACTGAAGCTTTCTTT
TRBJ1-2	NA	NA	TRBV5-8	CASLREVASYGYTF	TGTGCCAGCCTCAGGGAGGTAGCGAGCTATGGCTACACCTTC
TRBJ1-5	NA	NA	TRBV10-1	CANPDRNQPQHF	TGCGCCAATCCCGACAGGAATCAGCCCCAGCATTTT
TRBJ2-2	TRBD1	NA	TRBV5-6	CASSQDRGNTGELFF	TGTGCCAGCAGCCAGGACAGGGGGAACACCGGGGAGCTGTTTTTT
TRBJ2-5	NA	NA	TRBV10-3	CAISVQDSGETQYF	TGTGCCATCAGTGTACAGGACAGCGGAGAGACCCAGTACTTC
TRBJ2-1	NA	NA	TRBV19	CASSIAQPGNNEQFF	TGTGCCAGTAGTATAGCCCAGCCAGGGAACAATGAGCAGTTCTTC
TRBJ2-1	TRBD2	NA	TRBV5-1	CASSPLAGGQGEQFF	TGCGCCAGCAGCCCTCTAGCGGGGGGCCAGGGTGAGCAGTTCTTC
TRBJ1-3	NA	NA	TRBV29-1	CSVEASGAGGNTIYF	TGCAGCGTTGAAGCCTCAGGGGCCGGGGGAAACACCATATATTTT
TRBJ1-3	NA	NA	TRBV28	CASTGGAVSGNTIYF	TGTGCCAGCACGGGGGGCGCAGTATCAGGAAACACCATATATTTT
TRBJ1-2	NA	once	TRBV5-6	CASSPGVDYGYTF	TGTGCCAGCAGTCCGGGGGTGGACTATGGCTACACCTTC
TRBJ1-4	NA	NA	TRBV5-4	CASSLQGSIEKLFF	TGTGCCAGCAGCTTGCAGGGTAGTATTGAAAAACTGTTTTTT
TRBJ2-2	TRBD2	NA	TRBV3-1/TRBV3-2	CASSQALALTGELFF	TGTGCCAGCAGCCAAGCACTAGCGTTGACCGGGGAGCTGTTTTTT
TRBJ1-1	NA	NA	TRBV7-9	CASSLGGGFNTEAFF	TGTGCCAGCAGCTTAGGTGGGGGGTTCAACACTGAAGCTTTCTTT
TRBJ1-1	TRBD1	NA	TRBV5-4	CASSLGPTGGFGNTEAFF	TGTGCCAGCAGCTTGGGACCGACAGGGGGCTTTGGGAACACTGAAGCTTTCTTT
TRBJ1-1	NA	NA	TRBV28	CASSLGGAGWNTEAFF	TGTGCCAGCAGTTTGGGGGGGGCCGGTTGGAACACTGAAGCTTTCTTT
TRBJ1-3	NA	NA	TRBV19	CASKRTVFQTSGNTIYF	TGTGCCAGTAAACGGACAGTATTTCAAACCTCTGGAAACACCATATATTTT
TRBJ1-1	TRBD1	NA	TRBV7-2	CASSLGGQGGTEAFF	TGTGCCAGCAGCTTAGGGGGACAGGGCGGCACTGAAGCTTTCTTT
TRBJ1-4	NA	NA	TRBV5-5	CASSFVTEGEKLFF	TGTGCCAGCAGCTTTGTGACGGAGGGGGAAAAACTGTTTTTT
TRBJ2-1	NA	NA	TRBV19	CASNGQDSYNEQFF	TGTGCCAGCAACGGCCAGGATTCCTACAATGAGCAGTTCTTC
TRBJ1-6	NA	NA	TRBV13	CASSSRGDSYNSPLHF	TGTGCCAGCAGCTCCCGGGGGGACTCCTATAATTCACCCCTCCACTTT
TRBJ1-4	TRBD1	once	TRBV2	CASRSDRGNEKLFF	TGTGCCAGCAGATCGGACAGGGGAAATGAAAAACTGTTTTTT
TRBJ2-7	NA	NA	TRBV6-5	CASRRAEVHEQYF	TGTGCCAGCAGGAGAGCGGAGGTCCACGAGCAGTACTTC
TRBJ2-3	TRBD1	NA	TRBV5-1	CASSLGQGYPDTQYF	TGCGCCAGCAGCTTGGGACAGGGGTATCCAGATACGCAGTATTTT
TRBJ2-3	NA	NA	TRBV2	CASSGVGGVTDTQYF	TGTGCCAGCAGTGGAGTCGGCGGAGTCACAGATACGCAGTATTTT
TRBJ2-1	NA	NA	TRBV6-5	CASTLDGGPANEQFF	TGTGCCAGCACCCTAGACGGGGGACCTGCGAATGAGCAGTTCTTC
TRBJ2-1	NA	few	TRBV27	CASSLRSGNDEQFF	TGTGCCAGCAGTTTAAGGTCGGGGAACGATGAGCAGTTCTTC
TRBJ1-6	NA	NA	TRBV29-1	CSVGDISSPLHF	TGCAGCGTTGGGGACATTAGTTCACCCCTCCACTTT
TRBJ1-2	TRBD1	NA	TRBV28	CASSFRGTGDGYTF	TGTGCCAGCAGTTTTCGAGGGACAGGGGACGGCTACACCTTC
TRBJ2-1	TRBD2	NA	TRBV18	CASSPPGREGLHEQFF	TGTGCCAGCTCACCACCGGGACGGGAGGGCCTTCATGAGCAGTTCTTC
TRBJ2-5	TRBD1	NA	TRBV30	CAWRGIGTGVTQYF	TGTGCCTGGAGGGGAATCGGGACAGGGGTGACCCAGTACTTC
TRBJ1-1	TRBD1	NA	TRBV5-4	CASSGGTGGFGAFF	TGTGCCAGCAGTGGCGGGACAGGGGGTTTTGGGGCTTTCTTT
TRBJ1-6	NA	NA	TRBV15	CATSRAIKNSPLHF	TGTGCCACCAGCAGGGCCATCAAGAATTCACCCCTCCACTTT
TRBJ1-2	TRBD1	once	TRBV5-4	CASSNRGRHVPGYTF	TGTGCCAGCAGCAACAGGGGGCGCCATGTTCCTGGCTACACCTTC
TRBJ2-7	NA	NA	TRBV5-1	CASSLVSGYVYEQYF	TGCGCCAGCAGCTTGGTTTCAGGGTATGTGTACGAGCAGTACTTC
TRBJ2-2	NA	NA	TRBV7-3	CASSPATRPGELFF	TGTGCCAGCAGCCCGGCGACTAGACCCGGGGAGCTGTTTTTT
TRBJ2-5	TRBD2	NA	TRBV28	CASVGTSGRQTQYF	TGTGCCAGCGTCGGGACTAGCGGGAGACAGACCCAGTACTTC
TRBJ2-1	NA	NA	TRBV11-2	CASSPGFHNEQFF	TGTGCCAGCAGCCCCGGGTTCCACAATGAGCAGTTCTTC
TRBJ1-1	TRBD1	NA	TRBV15	CATSSGQGKGAEAFF	TGTGCCACCAGCAGCGGACAGGGGAAGGGAGCTGAAGCTTTCTTT
TRBJ2-1	TRBD1	few	TRBV7-3	CASSRTGQGAISSYNEQFF	TGTGCCAGCAGCCGGACGGGACAGGGGGCGATAAGTTCCTACAATGAGCAGTTCTTC
TRBJ2-1	NA	NA	TRBV18	CASSPPSGVSYFYNEQFF	TGTGCCAGCTCACCACCGTCAGGGGTCAGCTACTTTTACAATGAGCAGTTCTTC
TRBJ2-1	TRBD2	NA	TRBV7-3	CASSWTGTKAGGRNEQFF	TGTGCCAGCAGCTGGACCGGGACTAAAGCTGGGGGGAGGAATGAGCAGTTCTTC
TRBJ1-2	TRBD1	NA	TRBV5-1	CASRPRHTGATGKYGYTF	TGCGCCAGCAGACCCAGACACACAGGGGCCACAGGGAAATATGGCTACACCTTC
TRBJ1-1	NA	NA	TRBV18	CASSPLQEPNTEAFF	TGTGCCAGCTCACCACTACAGGAACCTAACACTGAAGCTTTCTTT
TRBJ1-1	NA	NA	TRBV9	CASSVAKGLNTEAFF	TGTGCCAGCAGCGTAGCTAAGGGGTTGAACACTGAAGCTTTCTTT
TRBJ2-3	TRBD2	NA	TRBV6-1	CASSDTTGGRDTQYF	TGTGCCAGCAGTGATACAACGGGAGGGCGAGATACGCAGTATTTT
TRBJ2-1	TRBD2	NA	TRBV30	CAWSQTSGTSYNEQFF	TGTGCCTGGAGTCAGACTAGCGGCACCTCCTACAATGAGCAGTTCTTC
TRBJ1-2	TRBD1	NA	TRBV27	CASSGRTGGTYGYTF	TGTGCCAGCAGTGGGAGGACAGGGGGGACCTATGGCTACACCTTC
TRBJ1-1	TRBD1	NA	TRBV14	CASSLQGARTEAFF	TGTGCCAGCAGCCTTCAGGGGGCGAGAACTGAAGCTTTCTTT
TRBJ2-3	TRBD1	few	TRBV3-1/TRBV3-2	CASSQGDRVAYF	TGTGCCAGCAGCCAAGGCGACAGGGTCGCATATTTT